Listed below are T cell receptor beta chains from one sample, sequenced in a study of blood T cells in healthy people across ages. TCRdb independently ran MiXCR on the 5' RACE reads; one entry per CDR3 protein. Of roughly 800,000 distinct CDR3 sequences listed, roughly 60% are singletons. The sequenced material came from blood. The receptors stem from a man aged 30 to 45 in good health. Each CDR3 is given with its conserved first and last residue. The D gene is left open where the match is weak. Rows give clone size only sometimes, using once, few, many, or a class for an expanded clone.

d_call j_call v_call clone_size cdr3_aa cdr3_nt
. TRBJ1-2 TRBV12-3/TRBV12-4 . CASNNGGIGGYTF TGTGCCAGCAATAATGGGGGGATCGGGGGCTACACCTTC
TRBD2 TRBJ2-1 TRBV4-3 . CASSQDLAGGPVEQFF TGCGCCAGCAGCCAAGATTTAGCGGGAGGGCCGGTGGAGCAGTTCTTC
. TRBJ2-7 TRBV28 . CASIGPGVVHEQYF TGTGCCAGCATAGGTCCAGGGGTGGTACACGAGCAGTACTTC
TRBD1 TRBJ2-7 TRBV9 few CASSVAASLSGTGFYEQYF TGTGCCAGCAGCGTAGCCGCTTCACTTTCCGGGACAGGGTTCTACGAGCAGTACTTC
TRBD2 TRBJ2-5 TRBV12-3/TRBV12-4 . CASSSYSGYQETQYF TGTGCCAGCAGTTCGTATAGCGGGTACCAAGAGACCCAGTACTTC
. TRBJ2-3 TRBV15 . CATSRVGGTDTQYF TGTGCCACCAGCAGAGTGGGCGGCACAGATACGCAGTATTTT
. TRBJ2-1 TRBV12-3/TRBV12-4 once CASTMTRTYNEQFF TGTGCCAGCACCATGACCAGAACCTACAATGAGCAGTTCTTC
. TRBJ2-7 TRBV2 . CASSEALLGVRSYEQYF TGTGCCAGCAGTGAAGCGCTTCTCGGGGTTCGGTCCTACGAGCAGTACTTC
TRBD2 TRBJ2-3 TRBV14 . CASSQWTSGLPDTQYF TGTGCCAGCAGCCAATGGACTAGCGGCCTCCCGGATACGCAGTATTTT
TRBD1 TRBJ2-4 TRBV5-1 few CASSFGRQGVAKNIQYF TGCGCCAGCAGCTTTGGGAGACAGGGAGTGGCCAAAAACATTCAGTACTTC
. TRBJ2-5 TRBV6-5 . CASSSSFGVETQYF TGTGCCAGCAGTTCTTCCTTCGGTGTAGAGACCCAGTACTTC
. TRBJ2-1 TRBV7-3 . CASSFTSYNEQFF TGTGCCAGCAGCTTCACATCCTACAATGAGCAGTTCTTC
. TRBJ2-1 TRBV29-1 few CSAGRGRNSYNEQFF TGCAGCGCCGGGCGTGGGCGGAACTCCTACAATGAGCAGTTCTTC
. TRBJ2-3 TRBV9 . CASSVEGDSLYTQYF TGTGCCAGCAGCGTAGAAGGCGACAGTCTTTATACGCAGTATTTT
. TRBJ1-2 TRBV29-1 . CSVLPFEGGNYGYTF TGCAGCGTGTTGCCCTTTGAAGGGGGTAACTATGGCTACACCTTC
TRBD2 TRBJ2-7 TRBV5-1 . CASSLSSGGPGYEQYF TGCGCCAGCAGCTTGTCCAGCGGGGGCCCCGGCTACGAGCAGTACTTC
. TRBJ1-5 TRBV6-5 . CASAEGLSYNQPQHF TGTGCCAGCGCTGAAGGCCTTTCCTATAATCAGCCCCAGCATTTT
. TRBJ2-5 TRBV28 . CVSKGASFQETQYF TGTGTCAGCAAAGGGGCCAGCTTCCAAGAGACCCAGTACTTC
. TRBJ2-5 TRBV21-1 . CASSTLTLIAGLQETQYF TGTGCCAGCAGCACCCTCACCTTGATAGCGGGGCTTCAAGAGACCCAGTACTTC
TRBD2 TRBJ2-1 TRBV7-8 . CASSLDLAGAPEQFF TGTGCCAGCAGCTTAGATCTAGCGGGAGCCCCTGAGCAGTTCTTC
. TRBJ2-5 TRBV30 . CAWSGGDRETQYF TGTGCCTGGAGTGGTGGGGATCGAGAGACCCAGTACTTC
. TRBJ2-1 TRBV7-9 . CASNSPGSNEQFF TGTGCCAGCAACAGTCCCGGTTCCAATGAGCAGTTCTTC
. TRBJ2-7 TRBV6-2/TRBV6-3 . CASSPDSLTYEQYF TGTGCCAGCAGTCCAGACAGCCTTACCTACGAGCAGTACTTC
TRBD1 TRBJ2-7 TRBV12-3/TRBV12-4 . CASSYSGTGREQYF TGTGCCAGCAGTTACTCCGGGACAGGGAGGGAGCAGTACTTC
. TRBJ1-2 TRBV4-2 many CASSPRQASKSGGYTF TGTGCCAGCAGCCCCCGACAAGCCTCAAAGTCGGGCGGCTACACCTTC
. TRBJ2-4 TRBV5-4 . CASSPWTDGDIQYF TGTGCCAGCAGCCCCTGGACCGACGGAGACATTCAGTACTTC
. TRBJ1-2 TRBV12-3/TRBV12-4 . CASSFAAEGYTF TGTGCCAGCAGTTTCGCGGCCGAAGGCTACACCTTC
. TRBJ1-1 TRBV7-9 few CASSWENTEAFF TGTGCCAGCAGCTGGGAGAACACTGAAGCTTTCTTT
TRBD1 TRBJ1-2 TRBV12-3/TRBV12-4 . CASSFEGAANYGYTF TGTGCCAGCAGTTTCGAGGGGGCGGCTAACTATGGCTACACCTTC